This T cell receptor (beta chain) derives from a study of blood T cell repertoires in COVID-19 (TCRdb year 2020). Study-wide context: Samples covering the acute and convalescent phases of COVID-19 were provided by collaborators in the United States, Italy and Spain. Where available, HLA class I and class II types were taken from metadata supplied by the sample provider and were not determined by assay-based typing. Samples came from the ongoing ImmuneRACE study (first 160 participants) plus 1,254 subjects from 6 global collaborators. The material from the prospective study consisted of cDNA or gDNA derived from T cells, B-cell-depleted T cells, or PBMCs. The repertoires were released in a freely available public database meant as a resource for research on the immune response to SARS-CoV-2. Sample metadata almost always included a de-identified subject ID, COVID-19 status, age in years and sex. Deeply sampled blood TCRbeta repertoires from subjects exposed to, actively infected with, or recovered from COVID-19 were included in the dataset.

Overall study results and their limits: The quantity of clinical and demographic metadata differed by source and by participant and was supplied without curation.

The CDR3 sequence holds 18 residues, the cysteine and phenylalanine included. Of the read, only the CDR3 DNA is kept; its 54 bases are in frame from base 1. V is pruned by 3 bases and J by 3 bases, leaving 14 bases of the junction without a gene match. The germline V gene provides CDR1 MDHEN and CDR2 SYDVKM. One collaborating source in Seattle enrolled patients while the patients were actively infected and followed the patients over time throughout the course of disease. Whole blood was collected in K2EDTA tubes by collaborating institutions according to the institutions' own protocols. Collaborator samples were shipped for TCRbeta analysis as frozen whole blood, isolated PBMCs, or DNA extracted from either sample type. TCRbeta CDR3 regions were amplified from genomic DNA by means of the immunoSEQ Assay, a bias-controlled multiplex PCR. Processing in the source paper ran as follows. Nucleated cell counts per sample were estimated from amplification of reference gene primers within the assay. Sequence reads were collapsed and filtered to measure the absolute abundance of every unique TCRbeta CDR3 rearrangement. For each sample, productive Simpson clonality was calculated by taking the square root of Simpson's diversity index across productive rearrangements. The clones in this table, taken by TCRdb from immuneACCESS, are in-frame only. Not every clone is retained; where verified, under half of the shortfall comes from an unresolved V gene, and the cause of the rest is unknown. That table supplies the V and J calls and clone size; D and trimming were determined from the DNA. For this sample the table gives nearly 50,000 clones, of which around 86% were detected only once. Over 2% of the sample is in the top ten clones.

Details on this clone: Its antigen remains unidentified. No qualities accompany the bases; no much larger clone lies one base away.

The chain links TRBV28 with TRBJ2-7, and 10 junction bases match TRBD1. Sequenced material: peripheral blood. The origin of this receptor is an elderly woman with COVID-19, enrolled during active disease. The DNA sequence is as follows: TGTGCCAGCAGTTTCACCGGGACAGGGGTCCAACCACTCTACGAGCAGTACTTC. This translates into CASSFTGTGVQPLYEQYF.